One and the same sample provided the 8 T cell receptor beta chains below, sequenced in a study of synovial regulatory T cells in juvenile arthritis. The assay was immunoSEQ multiplex PCR, and TCRdb's table has in-frame clones only and misses some. Found here are 7,000 to 8,000 clones; the top ten clones hold roughly 1.7%. Sequenced sample: Treg cells from blood. The subset: remaining (HLA-DR-negative) circulating blood Treg cells. The receptors were sampled from a donor younger than 35 with juvenile idiopathic arthritis.

The chain uses TRBV7-2 and TRBJ1-2; TCRdb's D call, TRBD1, is unchecked because there is no DNA. This CDR3 has 15 amino acids. No DNA has been recorded. The germline V gene encodes CDR1 SGHTA and CDR2 FQGNSA. The CDR3 region is CASSPSPGAFDGYTF.

The chain carries TRBV4-1 and TRBJ2-7; TCRdb reports TRBD2, a call that lacks DNA to check it against. The germline gives CDR1 MGHRA, CDR2 YSYEKL. This CDR3 spans 13 amino acids. The coding DNA is unavailable. CDR3 amino acids: CASSLRSSYEQYF.

V and J are TRBV6-6 and TRBJ1-4; there is no DNA to check the TCRdb D call of TRBD1. Germline V lookup: CDR1 MNHNY, CDR2 SVGAGI (reference sequence). The CDR3 loop spans 16 amino acids. DNA was not recorded. This CDR3 is CASSYSQGGLGEKLFF.

This chain links TRBV28 with TRBJ1-5; there is no DNA to check the TCRdb D call of TRBD1. CDR1 MDHEN and CDR2 SYDVKM come from the germline V gene. CDR3 length: 17 amino acids. No DNA sequence is on record. CDR3 sequence reads: CASSTPGQGLKRQPQHF.

The chain combines TRBV7-9 with TRBJ2-1; TCRdb outputs TRBD2, but without DNA this stays unchecked. The CDR3 is 18 amino acids. The DNA sequence is not available. CDR1 is SEHNR and CDR2 is FQNEAQ in the germline V gene (reference sequence). This chain's CDR3 is CASSGRGTSGRAWDEQFF. Filled out from reference TRBV7-9 and TRBJ2-1, the complete variable domain reads DTGVSQNPRHKITKRGQNVTFRCDPISEHNRLYWYRQTLGQGPEFLTYFQNEAQLEKSRLLSDRFSAERPKGSFSTLEIQRTEQGDSAMYLCASSGRGTSGRAWDEQFFGPGTRLTVL.

V usage is TRBV5-1 and J usage is TRBJ2-2. This CDR3 has 14 residues. DNA was not recorded. CDR1 and CDR2 (germline): SGHRS, YFSETQ. CDR3 region: CASSLGDGTGELFF.

The gene calls are TRBV30 and TRBJ1-4. The CDR3 covers 14 residues. The DNA sequence is not available. Germline lookup yields CDR1 GTSNPN and CDR2 SVGIG (reference sequence). The CDR3 region is CAWSPGTRREKLFF.

The V and J genes are TRBV19 and TRBJ2-2; TCRdb designates TRBD1, a call that cannot be tested without DNA. The CDR3 length is 13 residues. The coding DNA is unavailable. The V gene's germline CDR1 is LNHDA and CDR2 SQIVND (reference sequence). CDR3 loop: CASSIRRIGELFF.